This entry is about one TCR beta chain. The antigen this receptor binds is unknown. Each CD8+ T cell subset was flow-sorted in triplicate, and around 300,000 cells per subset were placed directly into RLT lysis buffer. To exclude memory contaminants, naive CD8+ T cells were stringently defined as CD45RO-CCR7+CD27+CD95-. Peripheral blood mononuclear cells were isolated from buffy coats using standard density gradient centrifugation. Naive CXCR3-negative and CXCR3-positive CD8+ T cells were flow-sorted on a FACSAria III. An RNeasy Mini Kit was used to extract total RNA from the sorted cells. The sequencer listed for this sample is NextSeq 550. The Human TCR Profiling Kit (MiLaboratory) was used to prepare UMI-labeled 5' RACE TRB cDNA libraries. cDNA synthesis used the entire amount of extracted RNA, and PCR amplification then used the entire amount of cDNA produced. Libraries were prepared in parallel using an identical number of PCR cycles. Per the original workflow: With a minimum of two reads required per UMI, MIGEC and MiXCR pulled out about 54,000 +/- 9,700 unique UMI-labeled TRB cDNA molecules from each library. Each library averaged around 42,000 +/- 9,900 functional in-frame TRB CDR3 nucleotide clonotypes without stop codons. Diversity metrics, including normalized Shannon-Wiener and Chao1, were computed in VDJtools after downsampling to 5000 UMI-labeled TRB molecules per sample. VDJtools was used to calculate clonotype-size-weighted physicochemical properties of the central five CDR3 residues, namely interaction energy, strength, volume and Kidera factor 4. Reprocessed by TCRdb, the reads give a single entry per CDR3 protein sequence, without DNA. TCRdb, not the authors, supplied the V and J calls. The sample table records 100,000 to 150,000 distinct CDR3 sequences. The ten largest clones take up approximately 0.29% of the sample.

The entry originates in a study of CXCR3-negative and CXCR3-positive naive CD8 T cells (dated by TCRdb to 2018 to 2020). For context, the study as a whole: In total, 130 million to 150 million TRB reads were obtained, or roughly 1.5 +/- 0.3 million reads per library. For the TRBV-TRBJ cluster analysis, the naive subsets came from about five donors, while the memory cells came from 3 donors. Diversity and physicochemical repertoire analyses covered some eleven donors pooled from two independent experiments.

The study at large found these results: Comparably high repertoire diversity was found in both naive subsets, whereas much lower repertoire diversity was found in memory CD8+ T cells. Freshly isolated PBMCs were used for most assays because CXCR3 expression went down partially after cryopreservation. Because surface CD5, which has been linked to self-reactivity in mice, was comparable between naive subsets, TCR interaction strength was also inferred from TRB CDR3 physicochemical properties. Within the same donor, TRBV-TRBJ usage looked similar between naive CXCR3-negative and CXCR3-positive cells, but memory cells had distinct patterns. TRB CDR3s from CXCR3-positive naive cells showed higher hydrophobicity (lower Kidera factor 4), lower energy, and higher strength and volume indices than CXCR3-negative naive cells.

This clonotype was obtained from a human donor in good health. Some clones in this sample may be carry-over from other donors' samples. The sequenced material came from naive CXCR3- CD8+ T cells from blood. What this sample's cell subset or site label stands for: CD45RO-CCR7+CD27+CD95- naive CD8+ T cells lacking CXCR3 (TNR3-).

CDR3 sequence: CASSPGGAGELFF. Rearrangement joined TRBV28 to TRBJ2-2; the D gene TCRdb calls, TRBD1, cannot be checked with no DNA. The CDR3 runs 13 residues from the cysteine to the phenylalanine. The DNA is not on file. The germline V gene gives CDR1 as MDHEN and CDR2 as SYDVKM.